Listed below are T cell receptor beta chains from one sample, sequenced in a study of identifying expanded T cells in peripheral blood. Assay: immunoSEQ multiplex PCR; the TCRdb copy retains only in-frame clones and omits some. The repertoire consists of under 70,000 clones, with about 90% occurring once and the leading ten covering 4.7%. The specimen sequenced was blood. These receptor sequences come from a person aged 18 to 75 in good health. Both conserved end residues are trimmed from each CDR3. A clone size is listed for some rows: how often the clone was seen (once, few, many), or a class if it is expanded.

V	size	J	CDR3
TRBV28	-	TRBJ1-5	ASSADSSNQPQH
TRBV7-2	once	TRBJ2-1	ASSPKGLAGVGEQF
TRBV5-6	-	TRBJ1-6	ASSSDSGQANSPLH
TRBV7-8	-	TRBJ2-1	ASSTGPNNEQF
TRBV6-1	-	TRBJ2-7	ASSGTGGPYEQY
TRBV2	-	TRBJ2-2	ASTGQPSANTGELF
TRBV4-2	once	TRBJ2-7	ASSQDFTANSYEQY
TRBV5-4	-	TRBJ2-7	ASHRDSYYEQY
TRBV5-1	-	TRBJ2-6	ASSLTTPGGGSGANVLT
TRBV5-1	-	TRBJ1-1	ASSVDRANTEAF
TRBV2	-	TRBJ1-4	ASSSGQGNEKLF
TRBV5-4	-	TRBJ2-5	ASSLLGSQETQY
TRBV10-3	-	TRBJ2-7	AISQTSGSYEQY
TRBV5-1	-	TRBJ1-6	ASSFGGTRADNSPLH
TRBV30	-	TRBJ2-7	AWSDRWEQY
TRBV2	-	TRBJ1-3	ASRLDSGNTIY
TRBV12-2	-	TRBJ2-1	ASRTSTSGTDDEQF
TRBV2	-	TRBJ2-3	ASSDLRRGPSTDTQY